The 22 T cell receptor beta chains presented below share a single source sample, sequenced in a study of shared clonotypes between healthy human individuals. The protocol was immunoSEQ multiplex PCR, while the TCRdb copy is restricted to in-frame clones and leaves out a portion. The table has approximately 2.5 million clones, around nine tenths seen once. The sample comprised naive CD4+ T cells sorted from blood. The sample's subset: CD45RA+ positively selected. The receptors shown here come from a man aged 18 to 29 in good health.

The rearrangement uses TRBV27 and TRBJ2-6, with D uncertain. The V gene lost 3 bases and the J gene lost 3 bases, with 3 bases spanning the gap. The CDR3 spans 13 residues. CDR1 and CDR2 from the germline V gene are MNHEY and SMNVEV (reference sequence). This CDR3 reads CASSFNGANVLTF. The DNA of the CDR3 is TGTGCCAGCAGTTTCAATGGGGCCAACGTCCTGACTTTC.

This clone appeared a single time. The V gene is TRBV6-1, the J gene TRBJ2-1; 9 nucleotides line up with TRBD2. The CDR3 sequence is 12 residues long. Germline trimming cut 4 bases from V and 12 bases from J; bases unmatched to any gene: 4. Germline V gene sequence: CDR1 MNHNS, CDR2 SASEGT. The CDR3 here is CASSAGLARQFF. CDR3 bases: TGTGCCAGCAGTGCCGGACTAGCGAGGCAGTTCTTC.

V is TRBV7-6 and J is TRBJ2-7, with 8 positions matching TRBD1. Germline loops: CDR1 SGHVS, CDR2 FNYEAQ. The junction had 8 bases not matched to a gene; V was cut back by 2 bases and J by 2 bases. The CDR3 runs to 16 residues. The CDR3 sequence is CASSLYPGTGTYEQYF. The CDR3 bases are TGTGCCAGCAGCTTATACCCCGGGACAGGAACCTACGAGCAGTACTTC.

The chain links TRBV6-5 to TRBJ2-2; unclear D gene. The V gene's germline CDR1 is MNHEY and CDR2 SVGAGI. The V end was cut by 8 bases, the J end by 7 bases, with 8 bases between. This CDR3 is 11 amino acids long. CDR3 in amino acids: CASLTFGELFF. The CDR3 nucleotides read TGTGCCAGCCTTACTTTCGGGGAGCTGTTTTTT.

Points on this clone: The same CDR3 arises from other DNA sequences in this sample as well. The genes are TRBV28 and TRBJ1-6; TRBD1 agrees at 8 bases. Germline V gene data show CDR1 as MDHEN and CDR2 as SYDVKM. This CDR3 is 15 amino acids long. V lost 4 bases and J lost 7; bases outside the gene matches: 6. The CDR3 region has the DNA TGTGCCAGCAGTTCCCAGGGGGCAGGGAATTCACCCCTCCACTTT. Residues: CASSSQGAGNSPLHF.

The chain uses TRBV7-9 and TRBJ1-5; no definite D call. The germline V gene has CDR1 SEHNR and CDR2 FQNEAQ (reference sequence). V lost 0 bases, J lost 2 bases, and 11 bases lay in between. The length of the CDR3 is 16 residues. CDR3 loop: CASSLAPSAGNQPQHF. CDR3 nucleotides: TGTGCCAGCAGCTTAGCGCCGAGTGCGGGCAATCAGCCCCAGCATTTT.

V usage is TRBV2 and J usage is TRBJ1-1, with D possibly being TRBD1 (5 bases). Germline loops: CDR1 SNHLY, CDR2 FYNNEI. This CDR3 region has 12 residues. Trimming took 6 bases from V and 4 from J, leaving 9 bases between them. The CDR3: CASRIGATEAFF. CDR3 bases: TGTGCCAGCAGGATAGGGGCCACTGAAGCTTTCTTT.

V is TRBV30 and J is TRBJ1-6; D is unclear. In germline, CDR1 is GTSNPN, CDR2 SVGIG (reference sequence). This CDR3 is built from 12 residues. V shed 5 bases and J shed 9 bases, with 11 bases lying between them. The DNA of the CDR3 is TGTGCCTGGGACGGAGGGATTTCACCCCTCCACTTT. Translated, it gives CAWDGGISPLHF.

The rearrangement uses TRBV2 and TRBJ1-2; 9 positions match TRBD1. There are 14 residues in the CDR3. Germline CDR1 SNHLY, CDR2 FYNNEI. With V trimmed by 7 bases and J by 6 bases, 9 bases remained unmatched. The CDR3 protein is CASKVGGQGHGYTF. CDR3 bases: TGTGCCAGCAAGGTTGGAGGACAGGGGCATGGCTACACCTTC. Complete variable domain (other parts from reference TRBV2 and TRBJ1-2): EPEVTQTPSHQVTQMGQEVILRCVPISNHLYFYWYRQILGQKVEFLVSFYNNEISEKSEIFDDQFSVERPDGSNFTLKIRSTKLEDSAMYFCASKVGGQGHGYTFGSGTRLTVV.

This clone was seen only a few times. The chain recombines TRBV18 with TRBJ1-6; tentative D call: TRBD1 (5 bases). The CDR3 contains 17 residues. Between the trimmed V and J ends, which lost 4 bases and 3 bases, there was a span of 16 bases. Per the germline V gene, CDR1 is KGHSH and CDR2 is LQKENI. CDR3 residues: CASSHLRGTNYNSPLHF. CDR3 DNA: TGTGCCAGCTCACACCTACGAGGGACGAACTATAATTCACCCCTCCACTTT. The complete variable domain, with remaining parts taken from reference TRBV18 and TRBJ1-6, reads NAGVMQNPRHLVRRRGQEARLRCSPMKGHSHVYWYRQLPEEGLKFMVYLQKENIIDESGMPKERFSAEFPKEGPSILRIQQVVRGDSAAYFCASSHLRGTNYNSPLHFGNGTRLTVT.

The CDR3: CASSLERTRGNTGELFF. The CDR3 bases are TGTGCCAGCAGCTTGGAGCGGACCAGAGGGAACACCGGGGAGCTGTTTTTT. The chain carries TRBV5-4 and TRBJ2-2; a weak D match, TRBD2 (5 bases). The CDR3 extends over 17 amino acids. In germline, CDR1 is SGHNT, CDR2 YYREEE (reference sequence). Trimming cost V 0 bases and J 1 base, with 13 bases left between them.

CDR3 in DNA: TGTGCCAGCAGTGAACTGGGCCTAGGGGGCTCTGGGGCCAACGTCCTGACTTTC. It is translated as CASSELGLGGSGANVLTF. This chain joins TRBV6-1 and TRBJ2-6, with a tentative D call TRBD1 (6 bases). The length of the CDR3 is 18 residues. Trimming stripped 2 bases from V and 0 bases from J, with 14 bases between. CDR1 and CDR2 (germline): MNHNS, SASEGT.

The J gene is TRBJ2-3, the V gene TRBV27; D ambiguous. Trimming shortened V by 6 bases and J by 0 bases, and 4 bases separated the two germline ends. Germline CDR1 MNHEY, CDR2 SMNVEV (reference sequence). The CDR3 has 12 amino acids. DNA of the CDR3: TGTGCCAGCAGGTATAGCACAGATACGCAGTATTTT. The encoded protein is CASRYSTDTQYF.

Concerning this clone itself: This sample also contains other DNA sequences that code for the same CDR3. The chain couples TRBV27 to TRBJ2-1; TRBD2 agrees at 10 bases. Losses at the gene ends were 5 bases for V and 4 bases for J; bases not matched to a gene: 2. The CDR3 is made up of 14 amino acids. Germline lookup yields CDR1 MNHEY and CDR2 SMNVEV (reference sequence). In DNA form, the CDR3 reads TGTGCCAGCAGTCCTAGCGGGGGTTACAATGAGCAGTTCTTC. It specifies CASSPSGGYNEQFF.

This clone was recorded once. The chain is built from TRBV5-1 and TRBJ2-5; 11 nucleotides agree with TRBD2. The germline V gene encodes CDR1 SGHRS and CDR2 YFSETQ. The CDR3 contains 16 residues. V lost 4 bases, J lost 4 bases, and 9 bases stayed unmatched. CDR3 DNA: TGCGCCAGCAGCGGACTAGCGGGCACTAAGGGAGAGACCCAGTACTTC. This sequence encodes CASSGLAGTKGETQYF.

The gene calls are TRBV5-1 and TRBJ2-5, with D perhaps TRBD2 (7 bases). V dropped 0 bases and J dropped 10 bases, with 10 bases sitting between them. Germline CDR1 is SGHRS and CDR2 is YFSETQ. There are 12 residues in the CDR3. CDR3 DNA sequence: TGCGCCAGCAGCTTGGAGGGGGGGAACCAGTACTTC. It encodes CASSLEGGNQYF. The full variable domain, its missing parts supplied by reference TRBV5-1 and TRBJ2-5, is KAGVTQTPRYLIKTRGQQVTLSCSPISGHRSVSWYQQTPGQGLQFLFEYFSETQRNKGNFPGRFSGRQFSNSRSEMNVSTLELGDSALYLCASSLEGGNQYFGPGTRLLVL.

This sequence joins TRBV30 and TRBJ2-7; TRBD1 matches 7 bases. V shed 4 bases and J 4 bases; nucleotides not matched to a gene: 4. The CDR3 is 12 residues long. Looked up from germline, CDR1 is GTSNPN and CDR2 is SVGIG (reference sequence). The CDR3 loop reads CAWNDREYEQYF. The CDR3 nucleotides read TGTGCCTGGAACGACAGGGAATACGAGCAGTACTTC.

The rearrangement uses TRBV10-3 and TRBJ1-4; maybe TRBD1 (6 bases). The germline V gene has CDR1 ENHRY and CDR2 SYGVKD. V gave up 3 bases and J gave up 10 bases, with 21 bases separating them. The length of the CDR3 is 16 residues. The CDR3 sequence is CAISDRFGGEGGKLFF. CDR3 nucleotides: TGTGCCATCAGTGACCGGTTTGGAGGCGAAGGGGGAAAACTGTTTTTT.

The J gene is TRBJ1-1, the V gene TRBV2, with 10 bases fitting TRBD1. V lost 6 bases and J lost 5; bases outside the gene matches: 6. The CDR3 consists of 14 residues. Per the germline V gene, CDR1 is SNHLY and CDR2 is FYNNEI. CDR3: CASSATGGLTEAFF. CDR3 sequence (DNA): TGTGCCAGCAGCGCGACAGGGGGCTTGACTGAAGCTTTCTTT.

The CDR3 spells CASIVTGGYEQYF. The CDR3 coding sequence is TGTGCCAGCATAGTAACAGGGGGCTACGAGCAGTACTTC. The chain is built from TRBV28 and TRBJ2-7; TRBD1 agrees at 8 bases. Germline trimming cut 7 bases from V and 3 bases from J; bases unmatched to any gene: 5. This CDR3 region has 13 residues. In germline, CDR1 is MDHEN, CDR2 SYDVKM.

In its sample, this clone was seen a few times. This sequence joins TRBV4-1 and TRBJ1-2; possibly TRBD1 for D (5 bases). CDR3 length: 15 residues. From germline, CDR1 is MGHRA and CDR2 YSYEKL. V lost 0 bases and J lost 2, with 10 bases in between. CDR3 nucleotide sequence: TGCGCCAGCAGCCAAGATAGGGGCAGAAACTATGGCTACACCTTC. It translates to CASSQDRGRNYGYTF.

The chain joins TRBV5-4 to TRBJ1-1; 8 bases agree with TRBD1. The germline V gene has CDR1 SGHNT and CDR2 YYREEE (reference sequence). The CDR3 is 17 amino acids. The V and J ends lost 4 bases and 0 bases, in that order; junction bases with no gene match: 11. This chain's CDR3 is CASSGGVAGGLNTEAFF. CDR3 DNA: TGTGCCAGCAGCGGGGGAGTGGCAGGGGGCTTGAACACTGAAGCTTTCTTT.